One and the same sample provided the 25 T cell receptor beta chains below, sequenced in a study of radiation and T cells in renal cell carcinoma. Data came from immunoSEQ multiplex PCR; TCRdb stores just in-frame clones and leaves some out. The table records fewer than 85,000 clones, 80% to 90% of them present only once. The time point is: blood 4 weeks post-SBRT, at nephrectomy. Treatment described: 15 Gy SBRT to primary tumor, nephrectomy 4 weeks later. This material consisted of blood, taken from a patient whose treatment included radiotherapy and nephrectomy. These TCRs come from a woman aged 70-85 years with renal cell carcinoma.

J is TRBJ1-5 and V is TRBV6-5; TRBD1 agrees at 8 bases. Germline lookup yields CDR1 MNHEY and CDR2 SVGAGI. The CDR3 contains 13 residues. The junction had 4 bases not matched to a gene; V was cut back by 6 bases and J by 6 bases. Written as DNA, the CDR3 is TGTGCCAGCAGGGGGACAGGCGCTCAGCCCCAGCATTTT. Its protein product is CASRGTGAQPQHF.

V is TRBV4-3 and J is TRBJ1-2, with TRBD1 matching over 8 bases. Trimming removed 1 base from V and 0 bases from J; junction bases left unmatched: 1. The CDR3 covers 15 residues. CDR1 and CDR2 from the germline V gene are LGHNA and YSLEER. CDR3 in amino acids: CASSQGGQANYGYTF. DNA for the CDR3: TGCGCCAGCAGCCAAGGGGGACAGGCTAACTATGGCTACACCTTC.

The chain recombines TRBV4-1 with TRBJ1-6; D is unclear. CDR3 length: 19 residues. V shed 0 bases and J shed 0 bases, with 15 bases lying between them. Germline V lookup: CDR1 MGHRA, CDR2 YSYEKL. This chain's CDR3 is CASSQEGTFQSSYNSPLHF. In DNA, the CDR3 is TGCGCCAGCAGCCAAGAGGGCACCTTCCAGAGCTCCTATAATTCACCCCTCCACTTT.

As concerns this clone: Sequence at one end of the junction differs from germline and may be a read error. This sequence joins TRBV7-9 and TRBJ2-5, with D unresolved. CDR1 is SEHNR and CDR2 is FQNEAQ in the germline V gene (reference sequence). CDR3 length: 11 amino acids. CDR3 residues: CASSNQGTQYF. CDR3 nucleotides: TGTGCCAGCAGCAACCAAGGGACCCAGTACTTC.

The chain is built from TRBV5-1 and TRBJ1-6, with 9 bases lining up with TRBD1. CDR1 is SGHRS and CDR2 is YFSETQ in the germline V gene. The trim removed 4 bases at V and 5 bases at J, leaving 7 bases unmatched. This CDR3 contains 16 residues. The CDR3 here is CASSARGQGNNSPLHF. CDR3 nucleotides: TGCGCCAGCAGCGCCAGGGGACAGGGAAATAATTCACCCCTCCACTTT.

The rearrangement uses TRBV27 and TRBJ1-4; D might be TRBD1 (6 bases). The V end was cut by 5 bases, the J end by 6 bases, with 13 bases between. This CDR3 contains 14 residues. Per germline, CDR1 MNHEY and CDR2 SMNVEV (reference sequence). DNA of the CDR3: TGTGCCAGCAGTCCGACAGGAGATGATGAAAAACTGTTTTTT. Translation: CASSPTGDDEKLFF.

CDR3 nucleotides: TGTGCCAGCAGCCCATCCCCGGGGACAGGGGTATTCGAGCAGTACTTC. Residues: CASSPSPGTGVFEQYF. The chain uses TRBV13 and TRBJ2-7, with 10 bases fitting TRBD1. V gave up 5 bases and J gave up 6 bases; unmatched junction bases: 13. The CDR3 is 16 amino acids. Germline V CDR1 and CDR2: PRHDT, FYEKMQ (reference sequence).

The V call is TRBV28, the J call TRBJ2-1; D remains ambiguous. CDR1 is MDHEN, CDR2 SYDVKM, per germline. The CDR3 runs to 11 residues. The V end was cut by 2 bases, the J end by 6 bases, with 2 bases between. CDR3 residues: CASSLTNEQFF. The CDR3 DNA follows: TGTGCCAGCAGTTTAACCAATGAGCAGTTCTTC.

The chain couples TRBV15 to TRBJ2-1, with 12 bases that match TRBD2. Germline loops: CDR1 LNHNV, CDR2 YYDKDF (reference sequence). The CDR3 has 17 residues. Trimming at V came to 3 bases and at J to 6 bases, leaving 9 bases not matched to a gene. DNA of the CDR3: TGTGCCACCAGCAGGCAACTAGCGGGGGGCCTCGGCAATGAGCAGTTCTTC. Translated, it gives CATSRQLAGGLGNEQFF.

V gene TRBV6-5 combines with J gene TRBJ1-1; the match to TRBD1 covers 7 bases. V lost 5 bases and J lost 2; bases outside the gene matches: 8. This CDR3 region has 15 residues. The germline CDR1 and CDR2 sequences are MNHEY and SVGAGI. The CDR3 DNA reads TGTGCCAGCAGTCCCTCGGGACAGAGAAACACTGAAGCTTTCTTT. It specifies CASSPSGQRNTEAFF.

This clone has only one observation. The chain joins TRBV9 to TRBJ2-1; D is ambiguous. CDR1 and CDR2 from the germline V gene are SGDLS and YYNGEE. The CDR3 runs 12 residues. Trimming left V 4 bases short and J 5 bases short, with 7 bases between. The CDR3 is CASSPRDNEQFF. CDR3 coding DNA: TGTGCCAGCAGCCCCCGCGACAATGAGCAGTTCTTC. Based on the CDR3 plus reference TRBV9 and TRBJ2-1, the full variable domain is DSGVTQTPKHLITATGQRVTLRCSPRSGDLSVYWYQQSLDQGLQFLIQYYNGEERAKGNILERFSAQQFPDLHSELNLSSLELGDSALYFCASSPRDNEQFFGPGTRLTVL.

The chain recombines TRBV28 with TRBJ2-7; 12 bases are a match to TRBD1. The CDR3 contains 14 residues. V shed 5 bases and J 4 bases; nucleotides not matched to a gene: 3. Germline V gene sequence: CDR1 MDHEN, CDR2 SYDVKM. The chain's CDR3 is CASSPGQGAYEQYF. The CDR3 DNA reads TGTGCCAGCAGTCCGGGACAGGGGGCTTACGAGCAGTACTTC.

This rearrangement joins TRBV30 to TRBJ2-3; D gene unclear. The CDR3 loop spans 14 amino acids. Per germline, CDR1 GTSNPN and CDR2 SVGIG (reference sequence). Trimming removed 0 bases at V and 1 base at J, with 8 bases between. The CDR3 reads CAWSVKARTDTQYF. For the CDR3, the DNA is TGTGCCTGGAGTGTAAAAGCCCGCACAGATACGCAGTATTTT.

This rearrangement joins TRBV6-5 to TRBJ2-7; D is perhaps TRBD2 (5 bases). The CDR3 length is 14 residues. V gave up 11 bases and J gave up 0 bases, with 17 bases separating them. In germline, CDR1 is MNHEY, CDR2 SVGAGI. The CDR3 spells CAAEKAGDSYEQYF. CDR3 sequence (DNA): TGTGCCGCTGAGAAGGCCGGGGACTCCTACGAGCAGTACTTC.

The chain uses TRBV19 and TRBJ2-2; D might be TRBD1 (6 bases). V dropped 4 bases and J dropped 1 base, with 19 bases sitting between them. Germline loops: CDR1 LNHDA, CDR2 SQIVND (reference sequence). The length of the CDR3 is 18 residues. The CDR3 region has the DNA TGTGCCAGTAGTAGACGGACCGGGACACCTGGGAACACCGGGGAGCTGTTTTTT. Residues: CASSRRTGTPGNTGELFF. Full variable domain (outside the CDR3, taken from reference TRBV19 and TRBJ2-2): DGGITQSPKYLFRKEGQNVTLSCEQNLNHDAMYWYRQDPGQGLRLIYYSQIVNDFQKGDIAEGYSVSREKKESFPLTVTSAQKNPTAFYLCASSRRTGTPGNTGELFFGEGSRLTVL.

CDR3 nucleotide sequence: TGTGCCTGGAGTGTCGCAGGCGTCATGAACACTGAAGCTTTCTTT. It encodes CAWSVAGVMNTEAFF. The rearrangement joins TRBV30 to TRBJ1-1; D is ambiguous. This CDR3 comprises 15 residues. The germline V gene encodes CDR1 GTSNPN and CDR2 SVGIG (reference sequence). V was pared by 0 bases and J by 0 bases, with 11 bases between.

This clone was counted only a few times. The rearrangement uses TRBV5-4 and TRBJ1-1; D gene uncertain. The CDR3 totals 13 residues. The germline gives CDR1 SGHNT, CDR2 YYREEE (reference sequence). Trimming took off 4 bases at V and 0 bases at J, with 7 bases between the two ends. DNA of the CDR3: TGTGCCAGCAGCGCCTTGATGAACACTGAAGCTTTCTTT. Protein sequence: CASSALMNTEAFF. Supplemented by reference TRBV5-4 and TRBJ1-1, the full variable domain reads ETGVTQSPTHLIKTRGQQVTLRCSSQSGHNTVSWYQQALGQGPQFIFQYYREEENGRGNFPPRFSGLQFPNYSSELNVNALELDDSALYLCASSALMNTEAFFGQGTRLTVV.

The V call is TRBV25-1, the J call TRBJ1-6; D is ambiguous. This CDR3 spans 18 amino acids. The germline gives CDR1 MGHDK, CDR2 SYGVNS. Trimming stripped 0 bases from V and 2 bases from J, with 14 bases between. The CDR3 DNA reads as TGTGCCAGCAGTGAATATATACGGGGTAGCGCCTATAATTCACCCCTCCACTTT. This encodes CASSEYIRGSAYNSPLHF.

The chain carries TRBV6-6 and TRBJ1-1; the D gene is possibly TRBD1 (5 bases). Trimming shortened V by 6 bases and J by 10 bases, and 15 bases separated the two germline ends. In germline, CDR1 is MNHNY, CDR2 SVGAGI (reference sequence). This CDR3 is built from 12 residues. The DNA for the CDR3 is TGTGCCAGCAGGTTCGACGACAGTGGAGCTTTCTTT. Its translation: CASRFDDSGAFF.

The J gene is TRBJ2-1, the V gene TRBV14, with D perhaps TRBD1 (6 bases). V lost 0 bases and J lost 7, with 13 bases in between. The CDR3 length is 15 residues. Germline values: CDR1 SGHDN, CDR2 FVKESK. CDR3 amino acids: CASSQDATGRNEQFF. The CDR3 nucleotides are TGTGCCAGCAGCCAAGATGCGACAGGTAGAAATGAGCAGTTCTTC.

This chain joins TRBV5-1 and TRBJ2-7; TRBD1 aligns across 9 bases. V was clipped by 4 bases and J by 3 bases; unmatched bases: 5. Germline V gene sequence: CDR1 SGHRS, CDR2 YFSETQ. This CDR3 region has 14 residues. The CDR3: CASSGTTGGYEQYF. The DNA for the CDR3 is TGCGCCAGCAGCGGGACGACAGGGGGCTACGAGCAGTACTTC. Supplemented by reference TRBV5-1 and TRBJ2-7, the full variable domain reads KAGVTQTPRYLIKTRGQQVTLSCSPISGHRSVSWYQQTPGQGLQFLFEYFSETQRNKGNFPGRFSGRQFSNSRSEMNVSTLELGDSALYLCASSGTTGGYEQYFGPGTRLTVT.

This clone was counted a single time. The chain links TRBV7-9 to TRBJ2-1, with D possibly being TRBD1 (7 bases). Germline V CDR1 and CDR2: SEHNR, FQNEAQ (reference sequence). The CDR3 has 14 residues. V dropped 5 bases and J dropped 7 bases, with 15 bases sitting between them. The CDR3 nucleotides read TGTGCCAGCAGCAGACAGGGCCGGGGGAATGAGCAGTTCTTC. Its protein product is CASSRQGRGNEQFF.

The chain couples TRBV19 to TRBJ1-5; D unclear. Germline V gene lookup returns CDR1 LNHDA and CDR2 SQIVND (reference sequence). This CDR3 spans 15 amino acids. V shed 3 bases and J shed 1 base, with 10 bases lying between them. The CDR3 nucleotides are TGTGCCAGTAGTATTAAGGGTTCAAGCAATCAGCCCCAGCATTTT. This encodes CASSIKGSSNQPQHF.

The chain employs TRBV7-9 and TRBJ2-5, with D perhaps matching TRBD1 (5 bases). The CDR3 is 14 amino acids. With 1 base removed from V and 5 bases from J, the gap between germline ends came to 11 bases. The V gene's germline CDR1 is SEHNR and CDR2 FQNEAQ (reference sequence). The chain's CDR3 is CASSLVDSGETQYF. CDR3 coding DNA: TGTGCCAGCAGCTTAGTAGACAGTGGGGAGACCCAGTACTTC.

The V call is TRBV19, the J call TRBJ1-2; D gene unclear. Germline CDR1 is LNHDA and CDR2 is SQIVND (reference sequence). Trimming pared 1 base from V and 1 base from J, leaving 7 bases between. This CDR3 has 14 amino acids. DNA for the CDR3: TGTGCCAGTAGTATAGGTACAGTTAACTATGGCTACACCTTC. This gives the protein CASSIGTVNYGYTF.